The sequence of this T cell receptor (beta chain) was determined in a study of early T cells in non-severe SARS-CoV-2 infection. Study summary: Sequenced bulk RNA came from whole blood that was unsorted, and chains were unpaired.

Many counts were recorded for this clonotype. Its antigen is still unknown. Trimming cost V 0 bases and J 3 bases, with 6 bases left between them. CDR1 is SEHNR, CDR2 FQNEAQ, per germline (reference sequence). CDR3 length: 14 amino acids. Study-wide results and caveats: A preference for anti-spike CD8 responses marked VDJdb matching, which missed private and CD4 specificities.

Unique molecular identifiers were affixed to single, distinct cDNA molecules. TCRdb independently ran MiXCR on the 5' RACE reads; one entry per CDR3 protein. The sample comprises about 71,000 distinct CDR3 sequences, approximately 13% of which are singletons, and around 15% rests with the top ten. This chain connects TRBV7-9 to TRBJ2-1, with D unclear. The TCR comes from an adult who was a healthcare worker with PCR-confirmed SARS-CoV-2 infection or an uninfected control (not recorded which). The sequenced sample was whole blood. In DNA, the CDR3 is TGTGCCAGCAGCTTAGCGGGGTTCTACAATGAGCAGTTCTTC. Translation gives CASSLAGFYNEQFF. The full variable domain, completed using reference TRBV7-9 and TRBJ2-1, is DTGVSQNPRHKITKRGQNVTFRCDPISEHNRLYWYRQTLGQGPEFLTYFQNEAQLEKSRLLSDRFSAERPKGSFSTLEIQRTEQGDSAMYLCASSLAGFYNEQFFGPGTRLTVL.